The clone carrying this T cell receptor (beta chain) rates as medium-sized. TCRdb re-derived calls from the PCR reads in MiXCR, one entry per CDR3 protein. The sample lists around 20,000 distinct CDR3 sequences, about 15% occurring once. This specimen belongs to a study of molecular identifiers for immune sequencing clone quantification. As for the study in general: In the replicates, RNA derived from around 20,000 or 99,000 naive CD8 cells was divided into five parts, and four were sequenced.

The CDR3 length is 14 residues. Germline trimming cut 5 bases from V and 8 bases from J; bases unmatched to any gene: 7. CDR1 is SGHTA, CDR2 FQGNSA, per germline. Sorted naive CD8 T cells were those defined as CD8+CD4-CCR7+CD45RA+. This receptor was obtained from a human donor in good health. Some libraries in this study had Jurkat cell RNA spiked in. What was sequenced was naive CD8+ T cells from blood, with Jurkat cell RNA spiked in. Subset described: FACS-sorted CD8+CD4-CCR7+CD45RA+ naive T cells. The chain employs TRBV7-2 and TRBJ2-7; 12 bases are a match to TRBD2. CDR3 in DNA: TGTGCCAGCAGCCCCCGACTAGCGGGAGCTAAGCAGTACTTC. This gives the protein CASSPRLAGAKQYF.